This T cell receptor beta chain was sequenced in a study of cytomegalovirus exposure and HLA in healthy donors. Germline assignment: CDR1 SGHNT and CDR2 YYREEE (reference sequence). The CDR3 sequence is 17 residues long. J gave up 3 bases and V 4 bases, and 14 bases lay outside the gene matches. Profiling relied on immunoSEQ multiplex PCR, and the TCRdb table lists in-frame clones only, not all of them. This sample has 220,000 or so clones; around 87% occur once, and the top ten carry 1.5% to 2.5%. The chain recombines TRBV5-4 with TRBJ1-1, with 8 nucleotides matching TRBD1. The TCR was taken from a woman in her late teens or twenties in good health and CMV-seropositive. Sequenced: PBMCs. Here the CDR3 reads CASSQPGTGPWYTEAFF. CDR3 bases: TGTGCCAGCAGCCAACCTGGGACAGGTCCGTGGTACACTGAAGCTTTCTTT.